The 13 T cell receptor beta chains below come from one sample, sequenced in a study of OX40 agonist ivuxolimab in advanced cancers. Clones were sequenced by immunoSEQ multiplex PCR, and TCRdb holds only the in-frame ones, with some missing. The data hold 50,000 to 65,000 clones, with around 90% observed a single time. The material sequenced was CD4+ or CD8+ T cells sorted from blood, taken in a trial of the OX40 agonist ivuxolimab. The receptors shown here come from an adult with an advanced solid tumor such as melanoma, head and neck, liver or kidney cancer.

This clone was seen once. This chain joins TRBV19 and TRBJ2-1; D not resolved. CDR1 and CDR2 (germline): LNHDA, SQIVND (reference sequence). Deletions cut 0 bases from V and 9 bases from J, with 6 bases between. The CDR3 covers 12 residues. The CDR3 reads CASSIDLGEQFF. For the CDR3, the DNA is TGTGCCAGTAGTATAGACCTCGGTGAGCAGTTCTTC.

This clone has only one observation. This rearrangement joins TRBV11-2 to TRBJ2-3, with TRBD2 identical over 11 bases. V lost 5 bases, J lost 4 bases, and 8 bases stayed unmatched. The CDR3 sequence is 16 residues long. Germline V lookup: CDR1 SGHAT, CDR2 FQNNGV. The CDR3 is CASSLTSGIGADTQYF. The DNA of the CDR3 is TGTGCCAGCAGCCTGACTAGCGGGATTGGGGCAGATACGCAGTATTTT. Combining the CDR3 with reference TRBV11-2 and TRBJ2-3 gives the whole variable domain EAGVAQSPRYKIIEKRQSVAFWCNPISGHATLYWYQQILGQGPKLLIQFQNNGVVDDSQLPKDRFSAERLKGVDSTLKIQPAKLEDSAVYLCASSLTSGIGADTQYFGPGTRLTVL.

The chain joins TRBV6-6 to TRBJ1-1; D gene ambiguous. This CDR3 spans 12 amino acids. Germline V gene data show CDR1 as MNHNY and CDR2 as SVGAGI (reference sequence). Trimming removed 6 bases from V and 5 bases from J, with 10 bases in between. CDR3 DNA: TGTGCCAGCAGCCGGAGAAGTACTGAAGCTTTCTTT. It translates to CASSRRSTEAFF.

The rearrangement links TRBV29-1 to TRBJ2-6, with 10 nucleotides matching TRBD1. Trimming cost V 5 bases and J 0 bases; bases outside gene matches: 10. The CDR3 is made up of 18 amino acids. From germline, CDR1 is SQVTM and CDR2 ANQGSEA. For the CDR3, the DNA is TGCAGCGTTTTTAAGGGACAGGGGTTGACCTCTGGGGCCAACGTCCTGACTTTC. It encodes CSVFKGQGLTSGANVLTF.

The rearrangement joins TRBV19 to TRBJ2-7, with a weak D call TRBD1 (5 bases). The germline V gene encodes CDR1 LNHDA and CDR2 SQIVND (reference sequence). CDR3 size: 13 residues. V lost 10 bases to trimming and J lost 0 bases, with 13 bases between them. The DNA for the CDR3 is TGTGCCACCTTAGACAGAGGCTCCTACGAGCAGTACTTC. Protein sequence: CATLDRGSYEQYF.

The chain couples TRBV30 to TRBJ2-2; D gene unclear. CDR1 and CDR2 from the germline V gene are GTSNPN and SVGIG (reference sequence). Trimming removed 1 base from V and 1 base from J, with 4 bases in between. The CDR3 runs 13 residues. The CDR3 DNA sequence: TGTGCCTGGAGTGGCAGGAACACCGGGGAGCTGTTTTTT. Protein sequence: CAWSGRNTGELFF.

CDR3 residues: CASSLWTSGMKADTQYF. CDR3 DNA: TGTGCCAGCAGTTTATGGACTAGCGGGATGAAAGCAGATACGCAGTATTTT. The gene calls are TRBV28 and TRBJ2-3; the match to TRBD2 covers 11 bases. V lost 0 bases to trimming and J lost 4 bases; unmatched junction nucleotides: 6. Germline V gene data show CDR1 as MDHEN and CDR2 as SYDVKM. The CDR3 consists of 17 residues. Variable domain in full (rest from reference TRBV28 and TRBJ2-3): DVKVTQSSRYLVKRTGEKVFLECVQDMDHENMFWYRQDPGLGLRLIYFSYDVKMKEKGDIPEGYSVSREKKERFSLILESASTNQTSMYLCASSLWTSGMKADTQYFGPGTRLTVL.

The chain has TRBV15 and TRBJ1-1, with D possibly being TRBD1 (6 bases). The CDR3 is 14 amino acids. Trimming left V 1 base short and J 8 bases short, with 14 bases between. Per the germline V gene, CDR1 is LNHNV and CDR2 is YYDKDF (reference sequence). The CDR3 DNA follows: TGTGCCACCAGCAGAGTGCCGGGACACCCAGAAGCTTTCTTT. Encoded protein: CATSRVPGHPEAFF.

In this sample, this clone turned up once. The chain recombines TRBV18 with TRBJ2-5; 8 bases match TRBD1. The CDR3 is made up of 16 amino acids. Germline CDR1 reads KGHSH; CDR2 reads LQKENI. Unmatched junction bases numbered 10, after V lost 6 bases and J lost 1 base. CDR3 amino acids: CASSERTGTGQETQYF. DNA for the CDR3: TGTGCCAGCTCCGAGCGAACAGGGACAGGCCAAGAGACCCAGTACTTC.

J is TRBJ2-4 and V is TRBV9, with no clear D. The V end was cut by 3 bases, the J end by 0 bases, with 13 bases between. The germline V gene encodes CDR1 SGDLS and CDR2 YYNGEE. There are 16 residues in the CDR3. The CDR3 spells CASSAQENIAKNIQYF. The DNA of the CDR3 is TGTGCCAGCAGCGCACAAGAAAACATAGCCAAAAACATTCAGTACTTC.

This clone was seen once. This chain joins TRBV7-2 and TRBJ1-1; possible D gene TRBD1, 6 bases. The germline V and J ends were trimmed by 6 bases and 7 bases, with 21 bases remaining between them. CDR1 and CDR2 (germline): SGHTA, FQGNSA. The CDR3 is made up of 15 amino acids. The CDR3 here is CASSRGGSVTGEAFF. DNA of the CDR3: TGTGCCAGCAGTCGGGGGGGGAGCGTGACAGGTGAAGCTTTCTTT.

The CDR3: CASSLTVKTAGELFF. DNA of the CDR3: TGCGCCAGCAGCTTGACGGTCAAAACAGCTGGGGAGCTGTTTTTT. This sequence joins TRBV5-1 and TRBJ2-2; D gene uncertain. Between the trimmed V and J ends, which lost 1 base and 8 bases, there was a span of 15 bases. Germline V gene data show CDR1 as SGHRS and CDR2 as YFSETQ. The CDR3 is 15 amino acids.

This clone showed up just once. V gene TRBV5-8 combines with J gene TRBJ1-5; weak D call: TRBD1 (5 bases). CDR1 and CDR2 from the germline V gene are SGHTS and YDEGEE. The CDR3 contains 13 residues. Trimming removed 2 bases from V and 3 bases from J, with 6 bases in between. The chain's CDR3 is CASSLQVNQPQHF. The CDR3 bases are TGTGCCAGCAGCTTACAGGTCAATCAGCCCCAGCATTTT.